This T cell receptor (beta chain) was retrieved from a study of prognosis after radiotherapy for stage I lung cancer. On the study more broadly: Of the enrolled patients, 13 to 15 had newly diagnosed primary stage I lung tumors, while four or five had oligometastatic NSCLC following surgical resection of the primary tumor.

A remark on this clonotype: An end of the junction does not agree with germline; a read error may underlie this.

The CDR3 covers 15 residues. Germline CDR1 reads LNHDA; CDR2 reads SQIVND (reference sequence). Disease was node-negative on CT and PET/CT in all patients; none had prior chemotherapy, radiotherapy or other malignancies. The genomic DNA TCR beta CDR3 region underwent two rounds of multiplex PCR. First-round PCR, the initial amplification, used primers specific to each TRBV and TRBJ gene. TCRdb re-analysed the multiplex PCR reads in MiXCR, keeping a single row per CDR3 protein. The sample carries over 45,000 distinct CDR3 sequences, around a quarter recorded once. The chain uses TRBV19 and TRBJ2-3, with TRBD1 as a possible D gene (6 bases). The TCR originated in a donor of 50 years or more with non-small cell lung cancer. The specimen was PBMCs, collected before or after stereotactic body radiation therapy (not recorded which). The chain's CDR3 is CACSVLRGHTDTQYF. CDR3 DNA sequence: TGTGCCTGTAGTGTTCTCAGGGGTCATACAGATACGCAGTATTTT.